The 11 T cell receptor beta chains listed next were all sequenced from one sample in a study of response to subunit inactivated influenza vaccine. In TCRdb, the RT-PCR reads were re-called with MiXCR into one record per CDR3 protein. Here the sample spans 500,000 to 650,000 distinct CDR3 sequences, 6.5% to 8% being singletons. The sequencing here drew on PBMCs from blood, taken around 25 months after vaccination. The receptor set was obtained from a man between 50 and 70 years old who received an inactivated influenza vaccine.

The chain joins TRBV7-8 to TRBJ2-1, with no clear D. This CDR3 is built from 11 residues. The germline CDR1 and CDR2 sequences are SGHVS and FQNEAQ. V was shortened by 7 bases and J by 6 bases, with 7 bases between the two germline ends. The CDR3 reads CASNVANEQFF. The CDR3 DNA reads TGTGCCAGCAACGTCGCCAATGAGCAGTTCTTC.

This clonotype has only a few counts. The chain carries TRBV12-3 or TRBV12-4 and TRBJ1-1; D is undetermined. Trimming took 5 bases from V and 6 from J, leaving 13 bases between them. This CDR3 contains 13 residues. CDR3 loop: CASSPGAGAEAFF. As DNA, the CDR3 is TGTGCCAGCAGTCCAGGCGCTGGGGCTGAAGCTTTCTTT.

Points on this clonotype: A much larger clone is a single base away; this may be a read error. The rearrangement joins TRBV20-1 to TRBJ2-7; possible D gene TRBD1, 5 bases. Germline CDR1 is DFQATT and CDR2 is SNEGSKA (reference sequence). Deletions cut 3 bases from V and 3 bases from J, with 9 bases between. The CDR3 covers 12 residues. The CDR3 nucleotides read TGCAGTGCTAGCCCAAGGGGCTACGAGCAGTACTTC. Protein: CSASPRGYEQYF.

In its sample, this clonotype was seen many times. The CDR3 spells CASSLQQTAKNIQYF. CDR3 in DNA: TGTGCCAGCAGCCTGCAACAAACAGCCAAAAACATTCAGTACTTC. The chain couples TRBV7-2 to TRBJ2-4; no definite D call. Between the trimmed V and J ends, which lost 5 bases and 0 bases, there was a span of 11 bases. The CDR3 sequence is 15 residues long. Looked up from germline, CDR1 is SGHTA and CDR2 is FQGNSA.

This clonotype was observed at least ten times. The chain employs TRBV9 and TRBJ2-1, with D unresolved. Trimming took 0 bases from V and 4 from J, leaving 5 bases between them. CDR3 length equals 13 residues. Per the germline V gene, CDR1 is SGDLS and CDR2 is YYNGEE. This chain's CDR3 is CASSVALYNEQFF. The CDR3 nucleotides read TGTGCCAGCAGCGTAGCCCTTTACAATGAGCAGTTCTTC.

This clonotype was seen at least ten times. The rearrangement uses TRBV7-8 and TRBJ2-1, with D possibly matching TRBD2 (6 bases). V lost 1 base and J lost 1, with 11 bases in between. The germline V gene encodes CDR1 SGHVS and CDR2 FQNEAQ. This CDR3 has 16 residues. The CDR3 DNA reads as TGTGCCAGCAGCTTAGGCTTGGGGGGATCCTACAATGAGCAGTTCTTC. Its translation is CASSLGLGGSYNEQFF.

This clonotype was seen a handful of times. V and J are TRBV6-4 and TRBJ2-6, with 7 bases aligning to TRBD1. V shed 6 bases, J shed 3 bases, and the junction held 5 bases outside the gene matches. CDR3 length: 15 amino acids. Per germline, CDR1 MRHNA and CDR2 SNTAGT. The CDR3, as DNA: TGTGCCAGCAGCGGAGACAGGGATGGGGCCAACGTCCTGACTTTC. It translates to CASSGDRDGANVLTF.

There are a few counts of this clonotype. The chain couples TRBV11-2 to TRBJ2-1; the match to TRBD2 covers 10 bases. The germline V gene has CDR1 SGHAT and CDR2 FQNNGV. The trim removed 5 bases at V and 4 bases at J, leaving 11 bases unmatched. The CDR3 consists of 17 residues. This CDR3 is CASSLRLASGGYNEQFF. Written as DNA, the CDR3 is TGTGCCAGCAGCCTACGACTTGCTAGCGGGGGTTACAATGAGCAGTTCTTC. The whole variable domain, remainder taken from reference TRBV11-2 and TRBJ2-1, is EAGVAQSPRYKIIEKRQSVAFWCNPISGHATLYWYQQILGQGPKLLIQFQNNGVVDDSQLPKDRFSAERLKGVDSTLKIQPAKLEDSAVYLCASSLRLASGGYNEQFFGPGTRLTVL.

The chain links TRBV4-1 to TRBJ1-3; D uncertain. The germline CDR1 and CDR2 sequences are MGHRA and YSYEKL. The V end was cut by 1 base, the J end by 0 bases, with 10 bases between. The CDR3 spans 16 residues. The CDR3 loop reads CASSQGSEYSGNTIYF. The CDR3, as DNA: TGCGCCAGCAGCCAAGGCTCGGAATACTCTGGAAACACCATATATTTT.

This clonotype was picked up many times. CDR3 amino acids: CASGHGDGVNEQFF. The CDR3 nucleotides are TGCGCCAGCGGACACGGAGACGGTGTGAATGAGCAGTTCTTC. This sequence joins TRBV5-1 and TRBJ2-1; D may be TRBD1 (5 bases). V shed 7 bases and J shed 7 bases, with 18 bases lying between them. The CDR3 runs 14 residues. Looked up from germline, CDR1 is SGHRS and CDR2 is YFSETQ.

The V call is TRBV7-9, the J call TRBJ2-5, with TRBD2 matching over 8 bases. CDR3 length equals 14 residues. Germline V gives CDR1 SEHNR, CDR2 FQNEAQ (reference sequence). The junction had 3 bases not matched to a gene; V was cut back by 2 bases and J by 4 bases. This CDR3 reads CASSLTSGPETQYF. The CDR3 DNA reads as TGTGCCAGCAGCTTAACTAGCGGACCAGAGACCCAGTACTTC. Full variable domain (remainder filled in from reference TRBV7-9 and TRBJ2-5): DTGVSQNPRHKITKRGQNVTFRCDPISEHNRLYWYRQTLGQGPEFLTYFQNEAQLEKSRLLSDRFSAERPKGSFSTLEIQRTEQGDSAMYLCASSLTSGPETQYFGPGTRLLVL.